This T cell receptor beta chain emerged from a study of beta chain features in type 1 diabetes. The CDR3 is made up of 13 amino acids. Germline values: CDR1 SGHNT, CDR2 YYREEE (reference sequence). V lost 1 base to trimming and J lost 4 bases, with 6 bases between them. Expressed TCRB transcripts were sequenced because the entire RNA isolate underwent reverse transcription. The assay was immunoSEQ multiplex PCR, and TCRdb's table has in-frame clones only and misses some. The sample records roughly 120,000 clones, 40% being singletons. Researchers reported sorting CD4+ naive, central memory, regulatory and stem cell-like memory cells via CD45RO/CCR7/CD25/CD127/CD95/CD27. General study findings and limits: TCRB CDR3s were moderately but significantly shorter in Type 1 diabetes patients in all four CD4+ subsets.

To note about this clone: What it binds is unknown.

The chain combines TRBV5-4 with TRBJ2-1, with D uncertain. Material: stem cell memory CD4+ T cells from blood. This TCR derives from a woman younger than 35 in good health. This CDR3 is CASSLPGYNEQFF. The CDR3 nucleotides read TGTGCCAGCAGCTTGCCGGGTTACAATGAGCAGTTCTTC.